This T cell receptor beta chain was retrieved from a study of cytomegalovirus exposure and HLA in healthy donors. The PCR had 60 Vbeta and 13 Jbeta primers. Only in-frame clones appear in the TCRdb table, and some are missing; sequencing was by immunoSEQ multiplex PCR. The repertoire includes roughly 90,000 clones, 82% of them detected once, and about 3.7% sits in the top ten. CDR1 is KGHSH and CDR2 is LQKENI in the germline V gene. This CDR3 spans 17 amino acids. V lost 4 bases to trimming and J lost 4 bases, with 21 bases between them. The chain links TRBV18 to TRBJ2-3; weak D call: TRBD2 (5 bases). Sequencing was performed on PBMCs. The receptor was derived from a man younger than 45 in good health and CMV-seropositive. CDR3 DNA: TGTGCCAGCTCACTGGGCTTTAGGTGGGAGTTGCCAGATACGCAGTATTTT. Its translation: CASSLGFRWELPDTQYF.